This TCR beta chain was obtained from a study of T cell responses to AZD1222 COVID-19 vaccine. Study results and limitations: Spike-spanning, vaccine-associated CD4 TCRs were dominant at 160-218 and 743-854. As reported, nearly half of all spike-specific TCRs target variant regions that are unmutated. Donors were mostly white British, more females; clonal diversity possibly underestimated. Spike-specific TCR breadth rose after two AZD1222 doses, and depth rose as well.

The data were produced by immunoSEQ multiplex PCR, yet TCRdb's version contains in-frame clones alone and is incomplete. The sample yields some 120,000 clones, roughly nine tenths seen once. A note on this clone: As yet, its antigen is unknown.

This CDR3 is built from 14 residues. V lost 2 bases and J lost 4, with 9 bases in between. In germline, CDR1 is SGHNT, CDR2 YENEEA. This TCR came from an adult who received the AZD1222 COVID-19 vaccine. Sequenced material: peripheral blood, taken 28 days after the second AZD1222 dose. This chain links TRBV11-3 with TRBJ2-1; the D is unclear. The CDR3 nucleotides read TGTGCCAGCAGCTTATTAGGCGGTTACAATGAGCAGTTCTTC. Protein product: CASSLLGGYNEQFF.